This T cell receptor beta chain stems from a study of identical twins. Notes on the study in general: While abundant cord blood beta clonotypes carried fewer insertions, memory repertoires showed no such pattern.

Donors uniformly comprised healthy Caucasians. The CDR3 is 17 amino acids. Trimming shortened V by 4 bases and J by 0 bases, and 13 bases separated the two germline ends. Per germline, CDR1 MNHEY and CDR2 SVGAGI. Note on this clonotype: Its antigen is unidentified.

TCRdb re-called the 5' RACE reads with MiXCR, one entry per CDR3 protein. The table includes roughly 470,000 distinct CDR3 sequences, about 13% detected once. The sample was also reused in another study, on yellow fever vaccine responses in identical twins.

The chain joins TRBV6-5 to TRBJ2-6; D remains ambiguous. This receptor was taken from a woman between 18 and 29 years old in good health. Material for sequencing was CD4+ T cells sorted from blood. The chain's CDR3 is CASSLMGVGSGANVLTF. The CDR3 DNA reads TGTGCCAGCAGTTTAATGGGTGTAGGCTCTGGGGCCAACGTCCTGACTTTC.